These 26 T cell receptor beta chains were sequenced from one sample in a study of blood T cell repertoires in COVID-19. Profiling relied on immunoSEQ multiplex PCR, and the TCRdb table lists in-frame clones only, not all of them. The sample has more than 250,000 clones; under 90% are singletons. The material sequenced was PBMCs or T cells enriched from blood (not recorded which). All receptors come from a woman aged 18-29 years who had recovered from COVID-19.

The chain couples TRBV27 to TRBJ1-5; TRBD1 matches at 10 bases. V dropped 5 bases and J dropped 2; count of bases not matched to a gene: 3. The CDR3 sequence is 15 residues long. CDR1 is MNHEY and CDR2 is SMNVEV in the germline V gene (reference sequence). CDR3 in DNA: TGTGCCAGCAGTGATGGGACAGGGGGCAATCAGCCCCAGCATTTT. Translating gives CASSDGTGGNQPQHF.

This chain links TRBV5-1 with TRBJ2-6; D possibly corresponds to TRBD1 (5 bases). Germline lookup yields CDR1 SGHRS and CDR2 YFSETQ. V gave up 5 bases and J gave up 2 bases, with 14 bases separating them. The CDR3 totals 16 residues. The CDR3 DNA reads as TGCGCCAGCAGTGACCAGGGTAGCCCTGGGGCCAACGTCCTGACTTTC. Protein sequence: CASSDQGSPGANVLTF.

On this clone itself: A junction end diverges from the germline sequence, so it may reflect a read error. CDR3 in DNA: TGTGCCAGCAGATTAGAAGGTGGGCTAGCGGGAGACAGGGGCACAGATACGCAGTATTTT. This translates into CASRLEGGLAGDRGTDTQYF. The V call is TRBV11-3, the J call TRBJ2-3, with 10 bases lining up with TRBD2. This CDR3 contains 20 residues. Germline CDR1 SGHNT, CDR2 YENEEA.

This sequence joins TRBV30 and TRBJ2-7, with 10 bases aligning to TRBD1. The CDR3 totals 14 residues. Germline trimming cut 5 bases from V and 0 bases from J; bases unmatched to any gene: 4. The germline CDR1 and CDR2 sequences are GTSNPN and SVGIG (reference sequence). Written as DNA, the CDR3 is TGTGCCTGGGGGAGACAGGGGGCCTCCTACGAGCAGTACTTC. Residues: CAWGRQGASYEQYF.

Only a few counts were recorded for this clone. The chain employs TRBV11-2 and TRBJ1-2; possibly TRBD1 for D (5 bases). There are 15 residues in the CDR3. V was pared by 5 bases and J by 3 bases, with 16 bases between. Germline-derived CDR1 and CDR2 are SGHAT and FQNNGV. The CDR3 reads CASSEAFRGDYGYTF. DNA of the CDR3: TGTGCCAGCAGCGAAGCCTTTCGGGGGGACTATGGCTACACCTTC.

As DNA, the CDR3 is TGTGCCAGCAGTGAGAGTCAGGTGCCTAACTATGGCTACACCTTC. Protein sequence: CASSESQVPNYGYTF. V gene TRBV2 combines with J gene TRBJ1-2, with unresolved D. Germline assignment: CDR1 SNHLY and CDR2 FYNNEI. There are 15 residues in the CDR3. Trimming shortened V by 3 bases and J by 0 bases, and 11 bases separated the two germline ends.

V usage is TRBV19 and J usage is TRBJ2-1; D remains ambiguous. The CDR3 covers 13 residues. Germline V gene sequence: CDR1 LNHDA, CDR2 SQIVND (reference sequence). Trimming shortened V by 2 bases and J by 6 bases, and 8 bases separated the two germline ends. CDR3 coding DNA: TGTGCCAGTAGTATATCTATTGTCAATGAGCAGTTCTTC. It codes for CASSISIVNEQFF.

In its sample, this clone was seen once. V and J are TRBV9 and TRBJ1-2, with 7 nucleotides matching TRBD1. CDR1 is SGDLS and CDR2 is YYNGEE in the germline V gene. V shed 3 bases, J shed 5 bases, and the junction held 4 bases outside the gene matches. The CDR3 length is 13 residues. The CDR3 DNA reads TGTGCCAGCAGCGACTCAGGGGGTTATGGCTACACCTTC. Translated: CASSDSGGYGYTF.

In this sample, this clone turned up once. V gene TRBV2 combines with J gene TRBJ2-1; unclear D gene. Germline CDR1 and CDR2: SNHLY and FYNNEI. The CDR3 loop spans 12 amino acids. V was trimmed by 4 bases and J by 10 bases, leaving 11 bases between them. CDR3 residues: CASSVGTSEQFF. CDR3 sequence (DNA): TGTGCCAGCAGTGTTGGTACTTCCGAGCAGTTCTTC.

CDR3 sequence reads: CASSSDSYSEAFF. CDR3 bases: TGTGCCAGCAGTTCCGACAGTTATTCAGAAGCTTTCTTT. V gene TRBV6-2 or TRBV6-3 combines with J gene TRBJ1-1; D possibly corresponds to TRBD1 (5 bases). Trimming pared 4 bases from V and 8 bases from J, leaving 14 bases between. CDR1 MNHEY and CDR2 SVGEGT come from the germline V gene. This CDR3 region has 13 residues.

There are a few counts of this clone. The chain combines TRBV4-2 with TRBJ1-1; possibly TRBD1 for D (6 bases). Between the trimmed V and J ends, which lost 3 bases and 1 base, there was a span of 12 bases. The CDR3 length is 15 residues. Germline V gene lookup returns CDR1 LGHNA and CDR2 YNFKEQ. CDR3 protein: CASSQGHHQNTEAFF. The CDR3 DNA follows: TGTGCCAGCAGCCAGGGACACCATCAGAACACTGAAGCTTTCTTT.

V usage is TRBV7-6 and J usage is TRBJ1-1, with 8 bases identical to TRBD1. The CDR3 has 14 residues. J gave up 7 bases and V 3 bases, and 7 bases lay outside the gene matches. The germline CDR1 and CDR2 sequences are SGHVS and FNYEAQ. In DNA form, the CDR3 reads TGTGCCAGCAGCTTGAGGACAGGGTTGAGTGAAGCTTTCTTT. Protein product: CASSLRTGLSEAFF. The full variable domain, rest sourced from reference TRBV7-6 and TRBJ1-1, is GAGVSQSPRYKVTKRGQDVALRCDPISGHVSLYWYRQALGQGPEFLTYFNYEAQQDKSGLPNDRFSAERPEGSISTLTIQRTEQRDSAMYRCASSLRTGLSEAFFGQGTRLTVV.

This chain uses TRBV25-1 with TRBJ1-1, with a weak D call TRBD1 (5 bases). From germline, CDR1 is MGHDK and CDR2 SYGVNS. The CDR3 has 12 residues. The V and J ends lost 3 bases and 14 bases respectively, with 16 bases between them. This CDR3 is CASSESRGRLFF. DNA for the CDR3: TGTGCCAGCAGTGAGTCTAGGGGCCGGCTATTCTTT.

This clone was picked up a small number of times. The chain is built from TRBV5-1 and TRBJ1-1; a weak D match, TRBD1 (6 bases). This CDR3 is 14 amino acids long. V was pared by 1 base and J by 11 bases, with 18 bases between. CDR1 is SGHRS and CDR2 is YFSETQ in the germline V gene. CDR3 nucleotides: TGCGCCAGCAGCTTGCGCCGGGACACTGGCTGGGCTTTCTTT. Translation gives CASSLRRDTGWAFF.

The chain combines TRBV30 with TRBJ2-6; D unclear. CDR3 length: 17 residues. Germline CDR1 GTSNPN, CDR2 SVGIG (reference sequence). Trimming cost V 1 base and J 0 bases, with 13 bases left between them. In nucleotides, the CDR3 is TGTGCCTGGAGTGGAGTAAAGTCTCCCTCTGGGGCCAACGTCCTGACTTTC. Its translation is CAWSGVKSPSGANVLTF.

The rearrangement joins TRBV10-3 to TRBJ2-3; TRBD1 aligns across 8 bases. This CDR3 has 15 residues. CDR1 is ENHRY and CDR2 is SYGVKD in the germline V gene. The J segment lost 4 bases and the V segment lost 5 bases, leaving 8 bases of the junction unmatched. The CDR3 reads CAISPGGSAADTQYF. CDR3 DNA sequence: TGTGCCATCAGTCCAGGGGGCTCGGCAGCAGATACGCAGTATTTT.

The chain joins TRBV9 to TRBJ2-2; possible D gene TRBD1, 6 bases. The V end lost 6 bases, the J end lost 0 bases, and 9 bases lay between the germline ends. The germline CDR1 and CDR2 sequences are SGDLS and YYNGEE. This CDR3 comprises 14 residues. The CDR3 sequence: CASMGHANTGELFF. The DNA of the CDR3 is TGTGCCAGCATGGGACACGCGAACACCGGGGAGCTGTTTTTT.

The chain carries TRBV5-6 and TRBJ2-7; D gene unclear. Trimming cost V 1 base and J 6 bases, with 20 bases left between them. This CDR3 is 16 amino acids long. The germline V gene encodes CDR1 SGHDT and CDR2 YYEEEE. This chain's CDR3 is CASSLFAELLTIEQYF. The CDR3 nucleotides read TGTGCCAGCAGCTTGTTTGCCGAGCTACTCACCATCGAGCAGTACTTC. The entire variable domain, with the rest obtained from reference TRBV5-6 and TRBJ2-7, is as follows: DAGVTQSPTHLIKTRGQQVTLRCSPKSGHDTVSWYQQALGQGPQFIFQYYEEEERQRGNFPDRFSGHQFPNYSSELNVNALLLGDSALYLCASSLFAELLTIEQYFGPGTRLTVT.

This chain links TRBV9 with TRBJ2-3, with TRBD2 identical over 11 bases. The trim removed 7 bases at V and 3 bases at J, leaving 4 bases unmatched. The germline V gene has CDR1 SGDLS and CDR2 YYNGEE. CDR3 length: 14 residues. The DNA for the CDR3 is TGTGCCAGCCCGACTAGCGGGGTTACAGATACGCAGTATTTT. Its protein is CASPTSGVTDTQYF.

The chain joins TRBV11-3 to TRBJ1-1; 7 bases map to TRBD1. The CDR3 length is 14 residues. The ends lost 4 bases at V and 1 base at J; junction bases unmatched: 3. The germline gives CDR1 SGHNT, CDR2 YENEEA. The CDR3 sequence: CASSSHRGNTEAFF. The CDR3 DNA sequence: TGTGCCAGCAGCTCGCACAGGGGGAACACTGAAGCTTTCTTT.

For the CDR3, the DNA is TGTGCCACCAGTGACTCGGCCAGGGGGAATCAGCCCCAGCATTTT. Translation: CATSDSARGNQPQHF. The chain uses TRBV24-1 and TRBJ1-5; TRBD1 matches 7 bases. V shed 4 bases, J shed 4 bases, and the junction held 6 bases outside the gene matches. Germline lookup yields CDR1 KGHDR and CDR2 SFDVKD. CDR3 size: 15 residues.

The CDR3 coding sequence is TGCGCCAGCAGCTTGACGGACAGGGGGCTCGGGATAGATACGCAGTATTTT. Translation gives CASSLTDRGLGIDTQYF. The V gene is TRBV5-1, the J gene TRBJ2-3, with 11 bases lining up with TRBD1. This CDR3 is 17 amino acids long. In germline, CDR1 is SGHRS, CDR2 YFSETQ. The ends lost 1 base at V and 5 bases at J; junction bases unmatched: 9.

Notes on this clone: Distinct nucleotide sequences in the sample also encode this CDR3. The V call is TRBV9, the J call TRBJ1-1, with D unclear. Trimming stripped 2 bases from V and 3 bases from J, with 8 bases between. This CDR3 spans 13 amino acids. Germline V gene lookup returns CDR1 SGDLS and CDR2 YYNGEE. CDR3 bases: TGTGCCAGCAGCGTCCGCGGGGACACTGAAGCTTTCTTT. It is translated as CASSVRGDTEAFF.

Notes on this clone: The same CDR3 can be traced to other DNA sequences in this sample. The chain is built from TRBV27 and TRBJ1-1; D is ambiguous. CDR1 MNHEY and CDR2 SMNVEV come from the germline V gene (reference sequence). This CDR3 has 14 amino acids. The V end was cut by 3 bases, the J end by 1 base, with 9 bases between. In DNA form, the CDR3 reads TGTGCCAGCAGTTTGGGCACATCGAACACTGAAGCTTTCTTT. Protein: CASSLGTSNTEAFF.

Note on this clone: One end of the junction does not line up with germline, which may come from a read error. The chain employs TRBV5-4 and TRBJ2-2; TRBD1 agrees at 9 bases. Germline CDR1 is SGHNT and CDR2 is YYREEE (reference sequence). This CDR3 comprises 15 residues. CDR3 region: CASRLDRGVTGELFF. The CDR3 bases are TGTGCCAGCAGGTTGGACAGGGGAGTCACCGGGGAGCTGTTTTTT.

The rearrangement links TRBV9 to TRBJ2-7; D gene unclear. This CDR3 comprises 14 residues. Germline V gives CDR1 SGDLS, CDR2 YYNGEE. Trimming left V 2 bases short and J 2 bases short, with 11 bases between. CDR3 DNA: TGTGCCAGCAGCGTTGAACCACTTACCTACGAGCAGTACTTC. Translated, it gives CASSVEPLTYEQYF.